Following are 15 T cell receptor beta chains from one sample sequenced in a study of tumor-infiltrating lymphocytes in primary liver carcinoma. Blood RNA originated from unsorted whole blood, with germline DNA additionally extracted. TCR beta cDNA was made from 450 to 550 ng total RNA with a constant-region primer. Three nested multiplex PCR rounds, a slightly modified ARM-PCR, produced the libraries for TCR beta. Rounds one and two of PCR, each of 10 cycles, were primed with TRBV1-TRBV30 forward primers and a C-beta reverse primer. TCRdb fed the multiplex PCR reads into MiXCR, producing one record per CDR3 protein. The sample has fewer than 350,000 distinct CDR3 sequences; about 62% are singletons. Material for sequencing was peripheral blood. The receptors derive from a man aged 35 to 55 with primary liver carcinoma and hepatitis B virus infection.

In this sample, this clonotype turned up a few times. This chain links TRBV5-1 with TRBJ2-2, with a tentative D call TRBD1 (5 bases). The V and J ends lost 1 base and 1 base respectively, with 11 bases between them. The CDR3 runs 16 residues. Germline lookup yields CDR1 SGHRS and CDR2 YFSETQ. This CDR3 reads CASSLSGQGNTGELFF. The CDR3 bases are TGCGCCAGCAGCTTGTCCGGCCAGGGGAACACCGGGGAGCTGTTTTTT.

This chain connects TRBV29-1 to TRBJ2-5, with a possible D match to TRBD2 (7 bases). The CDR3 totals 15 residues. CDR1 and CDR2 (germline): SQVTM, ANQGSEA. The CDR3 spells CSVGGRDEFGETQYF. The CDR3 nucleotides are TGCAGTGTGGGGGGGCGGGATGAATTCGGGGAGACCCAGTACTTC.

This clonotype was observed a single time. The genes are TRBV6-1 and TRBJ1-5, with TRBD1 matching 9 bases. Unmatched junction bases numbered 5, after V lost 6 bases and J lost 2 bases. This CDR3 is built from 15 residues. Germline CDR1 reads MNHNS; CDR2 reads SASEGT. The CDR3 reads CASRVTGGGNQPQHF. The DNA of the CDR3 is TGTGCCAGCAGAGTGACAGGGGGTGGCAATCAGCCCCAGCATTTT.

This clonotype has more than one count but fewer than ten. Mismatch with germline at one junction end may stem from a read error. This chain connects TRBV4-3 to TRBJ2-7; D is perhaps TRBD1 (5 bases). From germline, CDR1 is LGHNA and CDR2 YSLEER. The CDR3 contains 14 residues. This chain's CDR3 is CASSPKDNTYEQYF. DNA of the CDR3: TGCGCCAGTAGCCCCAAGGACAACACCTACGAGCAGTACTTC.

In regard to this clonotype: One end of the junction does not line up with germline, which may come from a read error. The rearrangement joins TRBV6-1 to TRBJ1-5; D not certain. CDR1 is MNHNS and CDR2 is SASEGT in the germline V gene. The CDR3 is 12 amino acids. The CDR3 here is CASSVAVQPQHF. CDR3 sequence (DNA): TGTGCGAGCAGTGTAGCAGTACAGCCCCAGCATTTT.

This clonotype turned up a few times. A read error is possible here, since a much larger clone lies one base away. The CDR3 ends on some other residue instead of the conserved phenylalanine or tryptophan, so this is likely a read error. V usage is TRBV6-1 and J usage is TRBJ1-5; unclear D gene. Trimming took 6 bases from V and 2 from J, leaving 8 bases between them. The CDR3 extends over 13 amino acids. Looked up from germline, CDR1 is MNHNS and CDR2 is SASEGT. The CDR3 DNA reads as TGTGCCAGCAGCCACGGCGGCAATCAGCCCCAGCATTCT. The encoded protein is CASSHGGNQPQHS.

Turning to this clonotype: Its ends do not fully match the called genes, so a read error is possible. This chain uses TRBV4-2 with TRBJ1-3; D is unresolved. This CDR3 contains 16 residues. Germline V gene data show CDR1 as LGHNA and CDR2 as YNFKEQ. The CDR3 DNA follows: TGTGCCAGGAGCCGAGAGAGGTCAGTAGCTGGAAACACCATATATTTT. Its protein is CARSRERSVAGNTIYF.

On this clonotype itself: With a much larger clone just one base away, this may be a read error. The chain employs TRBV11-2 and TRBJ2-1; D call uncertain. The CDR3 spans 14 residues. CDR1 is SGHAT, CDR2 FQNNGV, per germline. The CDR3, as DNA: TGTGTCAGCAGCTTAGCACAGACCTACAATGAGCAGTTCTTC. Translating it yields CVSSLAQTYNEQFF.

Comments on this clonotype: This may come from a read error, since a much larger clone is one base off. This rearrangement joins TRBV5-6 to TRBJ2-1, with D unclear. The length of the CDR3 is 12 residues. Germline V CDR1 and CDR2: SGHDT, YYEEEE. DNA of the CDR3: TGTGCCAACAGCTTAGAATACAATGAGCAGTTCTTC. Translated, it gives CANSLEYNEQFF.

The table lists this clonotype with many counts. This chain joins TRBV4-2 and TRBJ1-1; D gene uncertain. V gave up 6 bases and J gave up 4 bases, with 15 bases separating them. Germline V gives CDR1 LGHNA, CDR2 YNFKEQ. This CDR3 spans 14 amino acids. CDR3: CASRRRRDGTEAFF. The CDR3 nucleotides read TGTGCCAGCAGGCGCAGGAGGGATGGCACTGAAGCTTTCTTT.

This clonotype was seen just once. Germline is not matched at one junction end, which may reflect a read error. The CDR3 nucleotides are TGTGCCAGTACCAAATCGGGGGGAGGAAACTATCGCTACACCTTC. Protein product: CASTKSGGGNYRYTF. The chain couples TRBV19 to TRBJ1-2; tentatively, D is TRBD1 (5 bases). Germline CDR1 reads LNHDA; CDR2 reads SQIVND (reference sequence). The CDR3 has 15 residues.

With regard to this clonotype: A junction boundary mismatches the germline segment, possibly from a read error. This chain connects TRBV12-3 or TRBV12-4 to TRBJ2-1, with D perhaps TRBD2 (6 bases). The length of the CDR3 is 16 residues. Here the CDR3 DNA reads TGTGCCAGCAGTTTAGCGCGGAGGGCCCCCTACAATGAGCAGCTCTTT. It encodes CASSLARRAPYNEQLF.

This clonotype was seen more than once but under ten times. The rearrangement uses TRBV6-6 and TRBJ1-3; no definite D call. Trimming cost V 0 bases and J 2 bases, with 8 bases left between them. The V gene's germline CDR1 is MNHNY and CDR2 SVGAGI (reference sequence). The CDR3 extends over 15 amino acids. For the CDR3, the DNA is TGTGCCAGCAGTTACTCGTGGGGTACTGGAAACACCATATATTTT. It specifies CASSYSWGTGNTIYF.

V and J are TRBV28 and TRBJ1-2; no firm D call. CDR1 is MDHEN and CDR2 is SYDVKM in the germline V gene. Trimming stripped 11 bases from V and 4 bases from J, with 17 bases between. The CDR3 runs to 13 residues. The DNA for the CDR3 is TGTGCCTCTTCGCGGGCAGTGGGCTATGGCTACACCTTC. This gives the protein CASSRAVGYGYTF.

This clonotype was seen repeatedly, ten times or more. Germline and junction disagree at one end, which may indicate a read error. The gene calls are TRBV29-1 and TRBJ2-5; maybe TRBD1 (5 bases). Germline V gene sequence: CDR1 SQVTM, CDR2 ANQGSEA. The CDR3 contains 11 residues. As DNA, the CDR3 is TGCAGCGCCCGCTCGAGGCGACAGCACGCTTTC. It specifies CSARSRRQHAF.